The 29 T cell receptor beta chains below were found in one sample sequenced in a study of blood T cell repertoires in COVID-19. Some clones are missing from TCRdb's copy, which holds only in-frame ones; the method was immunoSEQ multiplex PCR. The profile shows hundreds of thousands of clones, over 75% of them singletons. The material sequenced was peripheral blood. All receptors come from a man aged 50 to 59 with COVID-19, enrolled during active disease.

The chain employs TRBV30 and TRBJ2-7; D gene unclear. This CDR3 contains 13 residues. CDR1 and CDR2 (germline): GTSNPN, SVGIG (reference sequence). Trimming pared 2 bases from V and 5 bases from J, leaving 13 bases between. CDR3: CAWSSSTRDEQYF. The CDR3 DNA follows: TGTGCCTGGAGTTCGTCTACCCGGGACGAGCAGTACTTC. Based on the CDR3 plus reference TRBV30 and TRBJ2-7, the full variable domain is SQTIHQWPATLVQPVGSPLSLECTVEGTSNPNLYWYRQAAGRGLQLLFYSVGIGQISSEVPQNLSASRPQDRQFILSSKKLLLSDSGFYLCAWSSSTRDEQYFGPGTRLTVT.

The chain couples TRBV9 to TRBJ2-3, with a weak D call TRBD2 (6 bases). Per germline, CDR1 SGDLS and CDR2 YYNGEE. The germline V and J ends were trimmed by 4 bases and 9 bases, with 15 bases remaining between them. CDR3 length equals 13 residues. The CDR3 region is CASSPAEGWTQYF. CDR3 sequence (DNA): TGTGCCAGCAGCCCAGCGGAGGGGTGGACGCAGTATTTT.

Here the CDR3 reads CASGLVVAGGLSNEQFF. For the CDR3, the DNA is TGTGCTAGTGGTTTGGTCGTTGCGGGAGGGCTTTCCAATGAGCAGTTCTTC. The chain uses TRBV12-5 and TRBJ2-1, with 9 bases that match TRBD2. The V segment lost 0 bases and the J segment 6 bases; nucleotides outside the gene matches: 9. Germline V lookup: CDR1 LGHNT, CDR2 FRNRAP. The CDR3 length is 17 residues.

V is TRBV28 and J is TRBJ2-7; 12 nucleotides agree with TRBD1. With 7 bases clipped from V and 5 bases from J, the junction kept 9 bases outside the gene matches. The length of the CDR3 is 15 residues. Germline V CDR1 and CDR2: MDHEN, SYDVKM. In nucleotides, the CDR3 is TGTGCCAGCATGTCTCGGGGGACAGGGGGCCACGAGCAGTACTTC. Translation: CASMSRGTGGHEQYF.

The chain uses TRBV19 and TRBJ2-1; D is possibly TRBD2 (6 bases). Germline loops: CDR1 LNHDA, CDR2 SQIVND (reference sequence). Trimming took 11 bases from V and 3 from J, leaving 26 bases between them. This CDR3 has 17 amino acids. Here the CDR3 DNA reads TGTGCCTCAACCGCCGGGAGAGCCTCCTCCAGCTACAATGAGCAGTTCTTC. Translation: CASTAGRASSSYNEQFF.

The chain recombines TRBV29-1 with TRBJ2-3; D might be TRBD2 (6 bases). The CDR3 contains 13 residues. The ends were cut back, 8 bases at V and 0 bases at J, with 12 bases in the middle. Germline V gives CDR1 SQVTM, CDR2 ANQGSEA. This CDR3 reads CSYLGTSTDTQYF. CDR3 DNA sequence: TGCAGCTACTTGGGGACTAGCACAGATACGCAGTATTTT.

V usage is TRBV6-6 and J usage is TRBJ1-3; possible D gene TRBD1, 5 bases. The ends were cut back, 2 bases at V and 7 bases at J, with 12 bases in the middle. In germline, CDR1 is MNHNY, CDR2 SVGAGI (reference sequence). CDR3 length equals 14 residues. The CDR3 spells CASSYGAGSNTIYF. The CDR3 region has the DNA TGTGCCAGCAGTTACGGAGCAGGGTCGAACACCATATATTTT.

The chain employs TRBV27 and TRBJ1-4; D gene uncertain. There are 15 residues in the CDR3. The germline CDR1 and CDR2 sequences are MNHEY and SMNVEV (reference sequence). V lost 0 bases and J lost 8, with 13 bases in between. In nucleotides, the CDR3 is TGTGCCAGCAGTTTATCAAAGCGGGGTAGCGAAAAACTGTTTTTT. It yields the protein CASSLSKRGSEKLFF.

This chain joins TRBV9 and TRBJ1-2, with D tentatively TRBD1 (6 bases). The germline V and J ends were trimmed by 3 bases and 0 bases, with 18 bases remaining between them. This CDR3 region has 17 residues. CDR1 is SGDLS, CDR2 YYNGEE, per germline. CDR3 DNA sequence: TGTGCCAGCAGCGAAGCCGGGACACCAAACTCTAACTATGGCTACACCTTC. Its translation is CASSEAGTPNSNYGYTF.

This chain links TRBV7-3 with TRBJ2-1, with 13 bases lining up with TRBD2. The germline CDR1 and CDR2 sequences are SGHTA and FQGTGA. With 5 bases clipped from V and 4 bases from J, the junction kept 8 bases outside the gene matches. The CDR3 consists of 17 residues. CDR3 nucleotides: TGTGCCAGCAGCACGCAGACTAGCGGGAGGCCGTACAATGAGCAGTTCTTC. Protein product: CASSTQTSGRPYNEQFF.

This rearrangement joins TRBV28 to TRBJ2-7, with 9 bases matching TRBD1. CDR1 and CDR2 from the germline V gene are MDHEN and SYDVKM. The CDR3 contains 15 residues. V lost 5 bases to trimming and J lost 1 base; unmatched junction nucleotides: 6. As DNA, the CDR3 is TGTGCCAGCAGTAGGCCCGGGACAGGGTCCTACGAGCAGTACTTC. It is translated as CASSRPGTGSYEQYF.

The CDR3 nucleotides are TGTGCCAGCAGCAGGGCCGGGACCGGGACTTTGTGGGCTTTCTTT. This codes for CASSRAGTGTLWAFF. The chain uses TRBV21-1 and TRBJ1-1. TRBV21-1 is labeled a pseudogene. The CDR3 is 15 residues long.

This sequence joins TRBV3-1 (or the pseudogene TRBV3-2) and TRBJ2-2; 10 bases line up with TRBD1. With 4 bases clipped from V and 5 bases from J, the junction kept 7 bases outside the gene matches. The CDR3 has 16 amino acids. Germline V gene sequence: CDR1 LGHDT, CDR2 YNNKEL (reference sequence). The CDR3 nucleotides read TGTGCCAGCAGCCCCAGACAGGGGGCGCGAACCGGGGAGCTGTTTTTT. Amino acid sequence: CASSPRQGARTGELFF.

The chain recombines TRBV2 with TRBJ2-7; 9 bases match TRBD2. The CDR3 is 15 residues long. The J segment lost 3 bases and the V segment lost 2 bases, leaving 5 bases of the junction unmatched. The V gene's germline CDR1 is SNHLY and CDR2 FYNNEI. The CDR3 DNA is TGTGCCAGCAGTGAATACGGGACTAGCCGCTACGAGCAGTACTTC. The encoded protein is CASSEYGTSRYEQYF.

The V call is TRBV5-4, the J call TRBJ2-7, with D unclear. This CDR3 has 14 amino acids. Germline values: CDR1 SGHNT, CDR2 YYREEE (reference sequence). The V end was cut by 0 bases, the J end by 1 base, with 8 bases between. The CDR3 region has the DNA TGTGCCAGCAGCTTGGGGGCTCTGTCCTACGAGCAGTACTTC. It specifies CASSLGALSYEQYF.

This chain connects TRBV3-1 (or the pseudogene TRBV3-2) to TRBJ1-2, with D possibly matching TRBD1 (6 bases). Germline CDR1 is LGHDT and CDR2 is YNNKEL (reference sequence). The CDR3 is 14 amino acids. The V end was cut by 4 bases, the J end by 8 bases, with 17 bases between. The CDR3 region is CASSPTGQIRGYTF. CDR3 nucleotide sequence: TGTGCCAGCAGCCCGACAGGTCAAATTCGAGGCTACACCTTC.

The CDR3 DNA reads as TGCGCCAGCAGCTCTAGCGGGGGGGAGAACACCGGGGAGCTGTTTTTT. This codes for CASSSSGGENTGELFF. This sequence joins TRBV5-1 and TRBJ2-2; 12 bases match TRBD2. The CDR3 has 16 residues. V gave up 3 bases and J gave up 1 base; unmatched junction bases: 1. CDR1 SGHRS and CDR2 YFSETQ come from the germline V gene.

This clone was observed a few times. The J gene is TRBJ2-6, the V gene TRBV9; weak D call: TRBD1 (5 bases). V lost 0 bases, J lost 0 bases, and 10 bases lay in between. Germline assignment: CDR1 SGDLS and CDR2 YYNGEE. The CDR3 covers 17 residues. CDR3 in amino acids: CASSVGAGLSGANVLTF. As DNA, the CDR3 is TGTGCCAGCAGCGTAGGAGCAGGGCTCTCTGGGGCCAACGTCCTGACTTTC. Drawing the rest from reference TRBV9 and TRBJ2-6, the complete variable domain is DSGVTQTPKHLITATGQRVTLRCSPRSGDLSVYWYQQSLDQGLQFLIQYYNGEERAKGNILERFSAQQFPDLHSELNLSSLELGDSALYFCASSVGAGLSGANVLTFGAGSRLTVL.

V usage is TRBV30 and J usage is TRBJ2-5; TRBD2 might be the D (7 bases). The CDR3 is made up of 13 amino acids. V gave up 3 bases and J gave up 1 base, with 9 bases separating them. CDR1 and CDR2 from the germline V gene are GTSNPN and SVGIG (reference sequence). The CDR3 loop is CAWSGGPQETQYF. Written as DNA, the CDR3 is TGTGCCTGGAGCGGGGGGCCCCAAGAGACCCAGTACTTC.

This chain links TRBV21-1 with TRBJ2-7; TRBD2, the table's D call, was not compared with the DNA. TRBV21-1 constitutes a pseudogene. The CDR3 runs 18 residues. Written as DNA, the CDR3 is TGTGCCAGCAGCAAAATATGCAGCAGCGGGAGGGCCTGTTACGAGCAGTACTTC. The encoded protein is CASSKICSSGRACYEQYF.

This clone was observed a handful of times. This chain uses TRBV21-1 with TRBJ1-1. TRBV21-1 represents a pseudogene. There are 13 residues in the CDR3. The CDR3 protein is CASSKPRHTEAFF. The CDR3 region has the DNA TGTGCCAGCAGCAAGCCGAGGCACACTGAAGCTTTCTTT.

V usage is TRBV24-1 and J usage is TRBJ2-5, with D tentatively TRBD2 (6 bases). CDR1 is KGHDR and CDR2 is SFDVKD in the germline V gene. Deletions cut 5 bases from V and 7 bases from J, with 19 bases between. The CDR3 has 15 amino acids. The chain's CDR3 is CATSAPDPYGGTQYF. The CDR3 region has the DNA TGTGCCACCAGTGCCCCGGACCCATACGGGGGGACCCAGTACTTC.

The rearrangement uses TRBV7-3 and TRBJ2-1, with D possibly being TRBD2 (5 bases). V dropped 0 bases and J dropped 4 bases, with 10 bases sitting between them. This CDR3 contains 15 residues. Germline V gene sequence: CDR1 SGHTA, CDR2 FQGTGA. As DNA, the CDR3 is TGTGCCAGCAGCTTAACGCGGGTCCCTTACAATGAGCAGTTCTTC. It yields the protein CASSLTRVPYNEQFF.

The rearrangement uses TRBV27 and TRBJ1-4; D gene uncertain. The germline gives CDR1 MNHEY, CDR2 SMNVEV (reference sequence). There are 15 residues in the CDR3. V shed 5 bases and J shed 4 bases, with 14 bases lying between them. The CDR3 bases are TGTGCCAGCAGTCCCTCCACCGGACTTAATGAAAAACTGTTTTTT. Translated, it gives CASSPSTGLNEKLFF.

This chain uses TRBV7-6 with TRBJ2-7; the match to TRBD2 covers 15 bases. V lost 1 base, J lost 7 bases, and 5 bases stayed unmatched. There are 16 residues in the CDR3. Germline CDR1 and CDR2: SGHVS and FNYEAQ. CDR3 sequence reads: CASSLGTSGRAKEQYF. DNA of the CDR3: TGTGCCAGCAGCTTAGGGACTAGCGGGAGGGCCAAGGAGCAGTACTTC. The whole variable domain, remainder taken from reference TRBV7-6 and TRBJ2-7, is GAGVSQSPRYKVTKRGQDVALRCDPISGHVSLYWYRQALGQGPEFLTYFNYEAQQDKSGLPNDRFSAERPEGSISTLTIQRTEQRDSAMYRCASSLGTSGRAKEQYFGPGTRLTVT.

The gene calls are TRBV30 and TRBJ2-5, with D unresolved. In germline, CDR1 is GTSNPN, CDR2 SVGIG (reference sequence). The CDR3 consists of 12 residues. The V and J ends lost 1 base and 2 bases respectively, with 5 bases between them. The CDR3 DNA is TGTGCCTGGAGTGGGCTTCAAGAGACCCAGTACTTC. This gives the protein CAWSGLQETQYF.

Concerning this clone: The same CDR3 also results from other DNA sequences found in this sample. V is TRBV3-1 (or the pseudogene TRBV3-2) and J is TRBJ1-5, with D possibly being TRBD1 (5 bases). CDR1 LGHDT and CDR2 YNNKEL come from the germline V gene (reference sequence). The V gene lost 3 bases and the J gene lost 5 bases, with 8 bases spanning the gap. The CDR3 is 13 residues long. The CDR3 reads CASSQQTDQPQHF. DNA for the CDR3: TGTGCCAGCAGCCAGCAGACAGATCAGCCCCAGCATTTT.

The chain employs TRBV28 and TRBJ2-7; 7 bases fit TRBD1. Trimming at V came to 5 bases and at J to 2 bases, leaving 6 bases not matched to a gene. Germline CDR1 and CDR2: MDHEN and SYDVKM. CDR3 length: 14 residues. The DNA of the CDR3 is TGTGCCAGCAGTCAGACAGGGAAGGCCTACGAGCAGTACTTC. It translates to CASSQTGKAYEQYF. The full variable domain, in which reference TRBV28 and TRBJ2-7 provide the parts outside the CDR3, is DVKVTQSSRYLVKRTGEKVFLECVQDMDHENMFWYRQDPGLGLRLIYFSYDVKMKEKGDIPEGYSVSREKKERFSLILESASTNQTSMYLCASSQTGKAYEQYFGPGTRLTVT.

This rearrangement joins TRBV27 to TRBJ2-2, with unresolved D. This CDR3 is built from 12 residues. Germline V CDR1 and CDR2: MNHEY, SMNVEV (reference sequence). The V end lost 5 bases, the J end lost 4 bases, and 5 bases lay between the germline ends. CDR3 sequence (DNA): TGTGCCAGCAGTCACAGCACCGGGGAGCTGTTTTTT. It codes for CASSHSTGELFF.